A selection of T cell receptor beta chains follows, all from one sample in a study of blood T cell repertoires in COVID-19. Clones were sequenced by immunoSEQ multiplex PCR, and TCRdb holds only the in-frame ones, with some missing. Of roughly 84,000 clones in the sample, roughly 80% were seen once. What was sequenced was peripheral blood. These receptors came from a man of 80 years or more with active or convalescent COVID-19. The CDR3 runs from the conserved cysteine through the conserved F or W. The order of the fields is CDR3 length, J gene, clone size, D gene, V gene, CDR3 DNA, CDR3 protein. The D gene is left open where the match is weak. The size of a clone is reported for some rows only, either as once, few or many, or as a class for expanded clones.

16,TRBJ2-6,.,.,TRBV11-2,TGTGCCAGCAGCTTAGGTCCCGGGGCTGGGGCCAACGTCCTGACTTTC,CASSLGPGAGANVLTF
16,TRBJ2-3,once,TRBD2,TRBV19,TGTGCCAGTAGTATCCGTTCCGGGGGGGCCCTTGATACGCAGTATTTT,CASSIRSGGALDTQYF
15,TRBJ2-1,.,TRBD2,TRBV24-1,TGTGCCACCAGAGCTAGCGGAACTGCGCTGGGTGAGCAGTTCTTC,CATRASGTALGEQFF
15,TRBJ2-5,.,.,TRBV5-8,TGTGCCAGCAGCGGAATTTCACTAGGACGAGAGACCCAGTACTTC,CASSGISLGRETQYF
14,TRBJ1-1,.,TRBD1,TRBV5-1,TGCGCCAGCAGCGGCCACGGGACAGGGACTGAAGCTTTCTTT,CASSGHGTGTEAFF
15,TRBJ1-3,few,.,TRBV10-3,TGTGCCATCATTGGAAAGGGGGACTCTGGAAACACCATATATTTT,CAIIGKGDSGNTIYF
14,TRBJ2-1,.,TRBD2,TRBV5-1,TGCGCCAGCAGCTTTAGCGGGAGTTACAATGAGCAGTTCTTC,CASSFSGSYNEQFF
13,TRBJ1-6,.,.,TRBV28,TGTGCCAGTGTACGGGACTCGCGGTGGTCCCTCCACTTT,CASVRDSRWSLHF
14,TRBJ1-4,.,.,TRBV30,TGTGCCTGGGCGAAGCAACCAACTAATGAAAAACTGTTTTTT,CAWAKQPTNEKLFF
14,TRBJ1-5,.,.,TRBV19,TGTGCCAGTAGTATCCAGGGAACTAATCAGCCCCAGCATTTT,CASSIQGTNQPQHF
14,TRBJ1-1,few,.,TRBV5-1,TGCGCCAGCAGCTTGGCCGCAGGGGTAACTGAAGCTTTCTTT,CASSLAAGVTEAFF
16,TRBJ2-3,.,TRBD1,TRBV10-3,TGTGCCATCAGCCCCGCGTCCCGGGACAGAAGGGATACGCAGTATTTT,CAISPASRDRRDTQYF
19,TRBJ2-5,few,TRBD1,TRBV24-1,TGTGCCACCAGTGACCCAAAAGGGGCACAGGGGCGGTACCAAGAGACCCAGTACTTC,CATSDPKGAQGRYQETQYF
14,TRBJ2-3,.,.,TRBV2,TGTGCCAGCAGCCCGGGTTTAAGCACAGATACGCAGTATTTT,CASSPGLSTDTQYF
16,TRBJ2-3,.,TRBD2,TRBV7-9,TGTGCCAGCAGATCTACTAGCGGGGGGGCCGGAAATACGCAGTATTTT,CASRSTSGGAGNTQYF
15,TRBJ2-2,.,.,TRBV7-3,TGTGCCAGCAGCCCCGAGGGGGTCGGAACCGGGGAGCTGTTTTTT,CASSPEGVGTGELFF
16,TRBJ2-2,.,TRBD2,TRBV11-3,TGTGCCAGCAGCCGGATCGGGGGGGGCAAAACCGGGGAGCTGTTTTTT,CASSRIGGGKTGELFF
13,TRBJ1-1,few,.,TRBV12-3/TRBV12-4,TGTGCCAGCAGTTTGGACATTTTCACTGAAGCTTTCTTT,CASSLDIFTEAFF
14,TRBJ2-3,.,TRBD2,TRBV24-1,TGTGCCACCAGTCGCCCCCGGGGGGAAGATACGCAGTATTTT,CATSRPRGEDTQYF
15,TRBJ2-4,.,TRBD1,TRBV7-2,TGTGCCAGCAGCTTTCTCCGGACAGGGAAAAACATTCAGTACTTC,CASSFLRTGKNIQYF